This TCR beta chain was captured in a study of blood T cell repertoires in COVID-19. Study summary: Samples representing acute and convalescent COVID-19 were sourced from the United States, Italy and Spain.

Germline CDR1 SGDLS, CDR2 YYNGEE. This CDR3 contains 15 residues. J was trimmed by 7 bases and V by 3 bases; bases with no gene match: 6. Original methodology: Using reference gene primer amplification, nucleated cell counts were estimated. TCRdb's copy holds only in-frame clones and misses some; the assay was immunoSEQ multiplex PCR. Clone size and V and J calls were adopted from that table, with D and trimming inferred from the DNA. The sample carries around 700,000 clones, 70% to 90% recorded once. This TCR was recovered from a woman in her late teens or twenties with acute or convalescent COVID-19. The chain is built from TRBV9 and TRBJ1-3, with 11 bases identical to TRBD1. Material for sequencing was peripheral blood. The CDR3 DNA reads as TGTGCCAGCAGCGATAGGACAGGGGGCTGGAACACCATATATTTT. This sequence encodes CASSDRTGGWNTIYF.